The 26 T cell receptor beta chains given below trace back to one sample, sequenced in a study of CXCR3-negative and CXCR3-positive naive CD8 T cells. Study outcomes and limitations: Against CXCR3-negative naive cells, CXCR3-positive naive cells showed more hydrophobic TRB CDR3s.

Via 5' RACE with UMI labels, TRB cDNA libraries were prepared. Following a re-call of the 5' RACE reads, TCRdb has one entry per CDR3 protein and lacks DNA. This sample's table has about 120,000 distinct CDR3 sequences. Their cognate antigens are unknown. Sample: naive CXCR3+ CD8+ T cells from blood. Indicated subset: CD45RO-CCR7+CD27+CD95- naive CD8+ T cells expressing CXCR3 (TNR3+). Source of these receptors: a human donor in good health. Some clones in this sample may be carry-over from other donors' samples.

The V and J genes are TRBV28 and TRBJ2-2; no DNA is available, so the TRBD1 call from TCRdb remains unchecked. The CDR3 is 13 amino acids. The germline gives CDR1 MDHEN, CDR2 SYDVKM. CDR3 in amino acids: CASNDRGTGELFF.

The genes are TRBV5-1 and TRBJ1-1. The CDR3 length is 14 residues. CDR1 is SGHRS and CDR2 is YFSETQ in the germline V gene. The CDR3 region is CASSLLDRNTEAFF.

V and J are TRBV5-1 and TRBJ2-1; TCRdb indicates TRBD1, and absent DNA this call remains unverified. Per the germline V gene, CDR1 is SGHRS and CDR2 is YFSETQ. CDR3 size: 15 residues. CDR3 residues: CASSVETGSYNEQFF.

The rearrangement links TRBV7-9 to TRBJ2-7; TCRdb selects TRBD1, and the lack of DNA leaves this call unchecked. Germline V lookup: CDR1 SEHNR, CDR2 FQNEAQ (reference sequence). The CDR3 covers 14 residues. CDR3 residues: CASSPGQFPYEQYF.

The CDR3 is CASSVTMSLGRTDTQYF. The V call is TRBV9, the J call TRBJ2-3; TCRdb selects TRBD2, and the lack of DNA leaves this call unchecked. The CDR3 contains 17 residues. The V gene's germline CDR1 is SGDLS and CDR2 YYNGEE.

The CDR3 is CASSLGVEQFF. The chain combines TRBV12-3 or TRBV12-4 with TRBJ2-1. The length of the CDR3 is 11 residues.

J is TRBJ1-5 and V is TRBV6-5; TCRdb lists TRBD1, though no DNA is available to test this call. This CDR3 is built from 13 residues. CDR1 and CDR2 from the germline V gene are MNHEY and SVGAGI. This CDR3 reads CASSYEGWEPQHF.

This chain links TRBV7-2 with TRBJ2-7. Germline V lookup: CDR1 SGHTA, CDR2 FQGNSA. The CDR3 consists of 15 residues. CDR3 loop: CASSPTGSKAYEQYF.

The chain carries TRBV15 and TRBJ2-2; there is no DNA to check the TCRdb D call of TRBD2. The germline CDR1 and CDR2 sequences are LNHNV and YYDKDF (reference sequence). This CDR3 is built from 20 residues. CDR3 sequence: CATSEIIRLAGTPDTGELFF.

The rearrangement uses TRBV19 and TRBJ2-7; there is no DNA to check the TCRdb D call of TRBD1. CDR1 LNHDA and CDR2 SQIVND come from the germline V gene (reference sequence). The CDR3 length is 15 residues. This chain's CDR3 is CASSWGTGVSYEQYF.

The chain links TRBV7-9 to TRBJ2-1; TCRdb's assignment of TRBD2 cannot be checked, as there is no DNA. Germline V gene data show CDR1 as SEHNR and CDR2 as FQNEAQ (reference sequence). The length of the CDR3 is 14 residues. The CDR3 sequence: CASIRTSGYNEQFF.

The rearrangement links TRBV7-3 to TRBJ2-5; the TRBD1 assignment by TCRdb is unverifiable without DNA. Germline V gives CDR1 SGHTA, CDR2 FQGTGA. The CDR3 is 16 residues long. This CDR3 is CASSLNLGGPQETQYF.

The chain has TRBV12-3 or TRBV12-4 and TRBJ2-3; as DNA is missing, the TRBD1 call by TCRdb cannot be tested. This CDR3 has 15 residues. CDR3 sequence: CASSFGTGGTDTQYF.

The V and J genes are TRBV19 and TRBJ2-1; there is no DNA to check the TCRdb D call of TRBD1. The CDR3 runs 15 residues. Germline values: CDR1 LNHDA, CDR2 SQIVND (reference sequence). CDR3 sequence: CASSIDRGHYNEQFF.

The CDR3 loop is CASSPTGTFHGYTF. The V and J genes are TRBV5-1 and TRBJ1-2; the D gene TCRdb calls, TRBD1, cannot be checked with no DNA. CDR1 is SGHRS, CDR2 YFSETQ, per germline. This CDR3 is built from 14 residues. The variable domain in full, with the rest retrieved from reference TRBV5-1 and TRBJ1-2, is KAGVTQTPRYLIKTRGQQVTLSCSPISGHRSVSWYQQTPGQGLQFLFEYFSETQRNKGNFPGRFSGRQFSNSRSEMNVSTLELGDSALYLCASSPTGTFHGYTFGSGTRLTVV.

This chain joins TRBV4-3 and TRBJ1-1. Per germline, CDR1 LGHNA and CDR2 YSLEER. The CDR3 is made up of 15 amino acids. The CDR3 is CASSQGAQLNTEAFF.

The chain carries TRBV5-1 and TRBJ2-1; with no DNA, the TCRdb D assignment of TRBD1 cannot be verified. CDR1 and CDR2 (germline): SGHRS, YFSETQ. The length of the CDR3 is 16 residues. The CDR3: CASSLEMWGGYNEQFF. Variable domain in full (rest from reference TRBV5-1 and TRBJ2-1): KAGVTQTPRYLIKTRGQQVTLSCSPISGHRSVSWYQQTPGQGLQFLFEYFSETQRNKGNFPGRFSGRQFSNSRSEMNVSTLELGDSALYLCASSLEMWGGYNEQFFGPGTRLTVL.

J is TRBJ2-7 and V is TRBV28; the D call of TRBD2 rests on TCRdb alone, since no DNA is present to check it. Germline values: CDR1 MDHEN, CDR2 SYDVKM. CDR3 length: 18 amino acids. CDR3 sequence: CASSFSGLAGAGLDEQYF.

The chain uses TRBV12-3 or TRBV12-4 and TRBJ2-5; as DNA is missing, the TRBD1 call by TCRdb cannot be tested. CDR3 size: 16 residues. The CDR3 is CASSSYSDRAMETQYF.

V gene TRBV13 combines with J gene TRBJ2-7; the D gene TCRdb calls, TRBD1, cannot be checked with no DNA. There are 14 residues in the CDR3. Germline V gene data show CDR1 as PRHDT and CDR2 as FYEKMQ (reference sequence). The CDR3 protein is CASSLGPQGYEQYF.

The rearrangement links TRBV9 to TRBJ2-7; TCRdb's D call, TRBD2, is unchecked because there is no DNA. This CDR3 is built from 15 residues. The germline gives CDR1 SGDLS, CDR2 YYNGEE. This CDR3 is CASPRKRICSYEQYF. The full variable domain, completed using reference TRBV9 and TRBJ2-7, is DSGVTQTPKHLITATGQRVTLRCSPRSGDLSVYWYQQSLDQGLQFLIQYYNGEERAKGNILERFSAQQFPDLHSELNLSSLELGDSALYFCASPRKRICSYEQYFGPGTRLTVT.

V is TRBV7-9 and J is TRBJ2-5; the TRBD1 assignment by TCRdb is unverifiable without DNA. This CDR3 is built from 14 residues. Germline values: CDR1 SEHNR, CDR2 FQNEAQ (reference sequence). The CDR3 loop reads CASSFDGQPRAQYF.

The CDR3 sequence: CASSAPGTLSSYEQYF. This rearrangement joins TRBV25-1 to TRBJ2-7; the D call from TCRdb, TRBD1, cannot be confirmed without DNA. The germline CDR1 and CDR2 sequences are MGHDK and SYGVNS. CDR3 length: 16 residues.

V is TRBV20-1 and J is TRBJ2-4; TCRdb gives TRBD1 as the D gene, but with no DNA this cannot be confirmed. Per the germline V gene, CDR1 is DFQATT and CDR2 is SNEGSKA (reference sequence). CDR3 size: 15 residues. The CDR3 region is CSARDSQGGADIQYF.

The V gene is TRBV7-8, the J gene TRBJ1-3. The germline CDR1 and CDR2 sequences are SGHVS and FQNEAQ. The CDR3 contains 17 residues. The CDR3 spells CASSLITDLLSGNTIYF.

CDR3: CASSQVVRLAGETEQFF. V and J are TRBV3-1 and TRBJ2-1; the D gene TCRdb calls, TRBD2, cannot be checked with no DNA. The CDR3 is made up of 17 amino acids. CDR1 is LGHDT, CDR2 YNNKEL, per germline (reference sequence).